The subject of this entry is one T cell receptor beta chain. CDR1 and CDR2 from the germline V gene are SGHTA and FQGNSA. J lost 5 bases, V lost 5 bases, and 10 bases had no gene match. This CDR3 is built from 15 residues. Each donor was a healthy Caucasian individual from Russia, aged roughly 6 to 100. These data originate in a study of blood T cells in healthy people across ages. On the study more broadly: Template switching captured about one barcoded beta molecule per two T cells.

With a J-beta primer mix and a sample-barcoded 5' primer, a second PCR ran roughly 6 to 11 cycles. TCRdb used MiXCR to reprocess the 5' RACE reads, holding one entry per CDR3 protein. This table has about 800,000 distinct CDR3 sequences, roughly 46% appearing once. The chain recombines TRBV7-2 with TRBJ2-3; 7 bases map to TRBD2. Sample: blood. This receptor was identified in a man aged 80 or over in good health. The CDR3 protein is CASSPLAPRGDTQYF. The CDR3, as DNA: TGTGCCAGCAGCCCACTAGCGCCAAGGGGAGATACGCAGTATTTT.